The clone carrying this T cell receptor beta chain has only a few counts. The source of the sample is a study of blood T cells in healthy people across ages. Overall study: Researchers report that template switching captured about one barcoded beta molecule per two T cells.

Each sample used at least 6.5 million PBMCs. The CDR3 extends over 17 amino acids. A J-beta primer mix and a sample-barcoded 5' primer were used in a second PCR of roughly 6 to 11 cycles. No fewer than 3 million CDR3-containing paired-end reads came from each sample. Each CDR3 protein gets one entry after TCRdb re-called the 5' RACE reads with MiXCR. The sample records hundreds of thousands of distinct CDR3 sequences, roughly 25% being singletons. These data also featured in a second study, about T cells of mothers and their children.

The source material was blood. The clonotype comes from a boy under 18 in good health. The J gene is TRBJ2-5, the V gene TRBV12-3 or TRBV12-4; the match to TRBD1 covers 9 bases. The DNA end is more similar to TRBJ2-1, so the J call may be wrong. In DNA form, the CDR3 reads TGTGCCAGCAGTATACACAGGGGGCAAGGGTTATACAATGAGCAGTTCTTC. Translation gives CASSIHRGQGLYNEQFF.